This T cell receptor (beta chain) was documented in a study of blood T cell repertoires in COVID-19. Overall study context: Recovery among Cohort 3 donors was established by two negative PCRs, clearance, or symptom resolution. Both acute and convalescent COVID-19 samples were obtained from the United States, Italy and Spain. PBMCs, B-cell-depleted T cells, or T cells were the source of the cDNA or gDNA that made up the material.

The ends were cut back, 5 bases at V and 4 bases at J, with 10 bases in the middle. Germline CDR1 reads LNHNV; CDR2 reads YYDKDF (reference sequence). The CDR3 spans 13 residues. Authors' methods: Using reference gene primer amplification, nucleated cell counts were estimated. The protocol was immunoSEQ multiplex PCR, while the TCRdb copy is restricted to in-frame clones and leaves out a portion. V and J calls and clone size are given by that table; D and trimming were obtained from the DNA. The sample consists of over 250,000 clones, 70% to 90% of them appearing once. Sequencing was carried out using PBMCs or T cells enriched from blood (not recorded which). The TCR sequence derives from a woman aged 55-69 years in a cohort exposed to, infected with or recovered from COVID-19 (not recorded which). The J gene is TRBJ2-3, the V gene TRBV15; D is ambiguous. The CDR3 here is CATSRPAADTQYF. The CDR3 DNA is TGTGCCACCAGCCGCCCCGCGGCAGATACGCAGTATTTT. Combining the CDR3 with reference TRBV15 and TRBJ2-3 gives the whole variable domain DAMVIQNPRYQVTQFGKPVTLSCSQTLNHNVMYWYQQKSSQAPKLLFHYYDKDFNNEADTPDNFQSRRPNTSFCFLDIRSPGLGDTAMYLCATSRPAADTQYFGPGTRLTVL.